Listed below are T cell receptor beta chains from one sample, sequenced in a study of siplizumab effects on memory and regulatory T cells. TCRdb keeps only in-frame clones here, not all; method: immunoSEQ multiplex PCR. The sample yields approximately 100,000 clones, nearly 95% seen once. The material sequenced was non-Treg CD4+ T cells sorted from blood. These receptors came from a human donor in good health. The CDR3 runs from the conserved cysteine through the conserved F or W. D genes are given only for firm matches. Where a row states a size, it is once, few, many or the class of an expanded clone; other rows omit it.

TRBD1,TRBJ2-5,TRBV5-5,.,TGTGCCAGCAGCTTTATACAGGGGGAAGAGACCCAGTACTTC,CASSFIQGEETQYF
.,TRBJ2-1,TRBV19,.,TGTGCCAGTAAGATCGGGAGCGACAATGAGCAGTTCTTC,CASKIGSDNEQFF
.,TRBJ2-1,TRBV30,.,TGTGCCTGGAGTGTGGACTACAATGAGCAGTTCTTC,CAWSVDYNEQFF
TRBD1,TRBJ2-7,TRBV7-9,once,TGTGCCAGCAGCACCCTGACAGGGGGCTTTTACGAGCAGTACTTC,CASSTLTGGFYEQYF
TRBD1,TRBJ2-2,TRBV2,.,TGTGCCACCGCCCCCGGGACAGGAATCCGGGAGCTGTTTTTT,CATAPGTGIRELFF
.,TRBJ2-5,TRBV5-6,.,TGTGCCAGCAGCTACGGCCCGGGGTCTATAACCCAGTACTTC,CASSYGPGSITQYF
.,TRBJ2-1,TRBV9,.,TGTGCCAGCAGCGCGACAGTGAGCTCCTACAATGAGCAGTTCTTC,CASSATVSSYNEQFF
.,TRBJ2-5,TRBV10-1,.,TGCGCCAGCCACTACCCTGGGCGGGGTGCAATCTTCCAAGAGACCCAGTACTTC,CASHYPGRGAIFQETQYF
.,TRBJ2-2,TRBV11-2,.,TGTGCCAGCAGCTTAGTGCAGGCCTCCGGGGAGCTGTTTTTT,CASSLVQASGELFF
TRBD2,TRBJ2-7,TRBV11-2,.,TGTGCCAGCAGCTTAGATCGACTAGCGGGAGTCCCGGGCGAGCAGTACTTC,CASSLDRLAGVPGEQYF
.,TRBJ1-2,TRBV6-1,.,TGTGCCAGCAGTGAATCCAGGCTTCACTATGGCTACACCTTC,CASSESRLHYGYTF
TRBD2,TRBJ2-5,TRBV27,.,TGTGCCAGCAGACCAGCGGGAGCAGAGACCCAGTACTTC,CASRPAGAETQYF
TRBD2,TRBJ2-1,TRBV14,.,TGTGCCAGCAGCCCCATTGGTAGCGGGAGTTACGGTGAGCAGTTCTTC,CASSPIGSGSYGEQFF
TRBD2,TRBJ2-3,TRBV4-3,.,TGCGCCAGCAGCCAAGGACTAGCCATGACGCAGTATTTT,CASSQGLAMTQYF
TRBD1,TRBJ1-4,TRBV4-2,.,TGTGCCAGCAGCCAAGACGGGACAGGGAACGAAAAACTGTTTTTT,CASSQDGTGNEKLFF
.,TRBJ2-3,TRBV29-1,.,TGCAGCGTTAAGGGGGTACCCGGCACAGATACGCAGTATTTT,CSVKGVPGTDTQYF